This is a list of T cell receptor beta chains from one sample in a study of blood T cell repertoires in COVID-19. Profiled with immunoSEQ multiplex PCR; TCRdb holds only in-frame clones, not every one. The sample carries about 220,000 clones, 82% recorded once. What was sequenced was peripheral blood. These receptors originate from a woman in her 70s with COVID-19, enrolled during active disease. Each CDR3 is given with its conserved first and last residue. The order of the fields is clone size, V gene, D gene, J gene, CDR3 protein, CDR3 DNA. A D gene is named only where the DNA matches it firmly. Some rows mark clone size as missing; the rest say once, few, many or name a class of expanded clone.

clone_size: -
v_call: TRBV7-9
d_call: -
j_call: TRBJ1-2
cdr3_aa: CASSLDTGTGYTF
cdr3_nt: TGTGCCAGCAGCTTAGATACAGGGACGGGCTACACCTTC

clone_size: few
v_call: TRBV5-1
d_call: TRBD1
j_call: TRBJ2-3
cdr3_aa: CASSPGQESTDTQYF
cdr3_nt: TGCGCCAGCAGCCCGGGACAGGAGAGCACAGATACGCAGTATTTT

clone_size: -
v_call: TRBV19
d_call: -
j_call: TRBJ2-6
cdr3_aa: CASSSPRGAGANVLTF
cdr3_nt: TGTGCCAGTAGTTCCCCCCGCGGGGCTGGGGCCAACGTCCTGACTTTC

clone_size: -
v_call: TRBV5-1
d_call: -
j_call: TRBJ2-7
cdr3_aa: CASSGDNSYEQYF
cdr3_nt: TGCGCCAGCAGCGGGGACAACTCCTACGAGCAGTACTTC

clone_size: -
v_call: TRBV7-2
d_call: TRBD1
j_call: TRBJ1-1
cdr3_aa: CASSPFRGPTEAFF
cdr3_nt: TGTGCCAGCAGCCCTTTCAGGGGGCCCACTGAAGCTTTCTTT

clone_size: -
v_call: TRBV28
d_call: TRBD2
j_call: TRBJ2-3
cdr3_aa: CASSFLGAGEATDTQYF
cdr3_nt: TGTGCCAGCAGTTTCCTAGGGGCGGGAGAAGCCACAGATACGCAGTATTTT

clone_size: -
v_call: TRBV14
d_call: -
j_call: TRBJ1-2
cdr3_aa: CASSQGLNRWSDGYTF
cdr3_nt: TGTGCCAGCAGCCAAGGTTTGAACAGGTGGTCCGATGGCTACACCTTC

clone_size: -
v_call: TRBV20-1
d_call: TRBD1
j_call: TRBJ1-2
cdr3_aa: CSASGGTGKTSAYGYTF
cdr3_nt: TGCAGTGCTAGTGGCGGGACAGGGAAAACGTCTGCGTATGGCTACACCTTC

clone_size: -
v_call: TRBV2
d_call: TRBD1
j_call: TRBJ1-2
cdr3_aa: CASSDPLMATGTADYGYTF
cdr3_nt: TGTGCCAGCAGTGATCCTTTGATGGCAACCGGGACAGCGGACTATGGCTACACCTTC

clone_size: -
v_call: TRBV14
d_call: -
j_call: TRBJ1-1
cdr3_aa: CASSTPGRVSEAFF
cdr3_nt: TGTGCCAGCAGCACCCCGGGGAGGGTCTCTGAAGCTTTCTTT

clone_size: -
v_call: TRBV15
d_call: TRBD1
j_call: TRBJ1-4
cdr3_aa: CATSREGTDNEKLFF
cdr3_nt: TGTGCCACCAGCAGAGAAGGGACAGATAATGAAAAACTGTTTTTT

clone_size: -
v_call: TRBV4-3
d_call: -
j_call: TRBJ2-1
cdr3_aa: CASSQDLEGEQFF
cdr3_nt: TGCGCCAGCAGCCAAGATCTCGAGGGTGAGCAGTTCTTC

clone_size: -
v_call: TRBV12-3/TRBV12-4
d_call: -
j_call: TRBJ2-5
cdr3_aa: CASTLRVPETQYF
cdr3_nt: TGTGCCAGCACCCTCAGGGTTCCAGAGACCCAGTACTTC

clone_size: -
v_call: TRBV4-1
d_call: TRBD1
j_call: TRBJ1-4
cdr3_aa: CASSQETGAQGNEKLFF
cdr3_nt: TGCGCCAGCAGCCAGGAGACAGGGGCACAAGGTAATGAAAAACTGTTTTTT

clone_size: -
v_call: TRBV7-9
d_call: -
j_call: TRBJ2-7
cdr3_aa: CASSLRGGASYEQYF
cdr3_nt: TGTGCCAGCAGCTTAAGAGGGGGTGCATCCTACGAGCAGTACTTC

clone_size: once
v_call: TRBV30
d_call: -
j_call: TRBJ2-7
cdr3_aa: CAWSAAYEQYF
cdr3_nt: TGTGCCTGGAGTGCTGCCTACGAGCAGTACTTC

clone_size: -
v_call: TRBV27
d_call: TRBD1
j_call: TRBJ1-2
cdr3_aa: CASSLSGTGVYGYTF
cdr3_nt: TGTGCCAGCAGTTTGTCGGGGACAGGGGTCTATGGCTACACCTTC

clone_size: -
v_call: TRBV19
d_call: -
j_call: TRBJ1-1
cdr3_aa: CASSSAGTTNTEAFF
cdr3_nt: TGTGCCAGTAGTTCTGCTGGGACAACTAACACTGAAGCTTTCTTT

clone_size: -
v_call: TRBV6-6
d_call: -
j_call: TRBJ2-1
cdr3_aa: CASSYWQGSTDEQFF
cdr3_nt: TGTGCCAGCAGTTACTGGCAGGGAAGTACCGATGAGCAGTTCTTC

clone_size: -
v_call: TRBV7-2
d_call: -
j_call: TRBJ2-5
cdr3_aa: CASTQLGAGGETQYF
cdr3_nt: TGTGCCAGCACCCAACTGGGGGCCGGTGGAGAGACCCAGTACTTC

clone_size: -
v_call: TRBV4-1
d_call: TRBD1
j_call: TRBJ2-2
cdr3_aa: CASSQELGQGSNTGELFF
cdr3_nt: TGCGCCAGCAGCCAAGAGCTCGGACAGGGGTCGAACACCGGGGAGCTGTTTTTT

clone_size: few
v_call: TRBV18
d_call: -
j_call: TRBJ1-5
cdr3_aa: CASSQGAGADQPQHF
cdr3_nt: TGTGCCAGCTCCCAAGGGGCAGGGGCGGATCAGCCCCAGCATTTT

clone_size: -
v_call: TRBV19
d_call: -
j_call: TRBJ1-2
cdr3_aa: CASSIVDRLGGSYYGYTF
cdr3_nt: TGTGCCAGTAGTATAGTCGACCGGCTCGGGGGGAGTTACTATGGCTACACCTTC

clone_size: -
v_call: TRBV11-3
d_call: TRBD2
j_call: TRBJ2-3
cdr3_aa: CASSSGRSAGGSDTQYF
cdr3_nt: TGTGCCAGCAGCTCGGGCAGATCGGCGGGAGGATCAGATACGCAGTATTTT

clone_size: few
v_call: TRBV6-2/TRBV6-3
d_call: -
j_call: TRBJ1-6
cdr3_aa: CASSYRHGRSSYNSPLHF
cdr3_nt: TGTGCCAGCAGTTACCGTCACGGGAGGAGCTCCTATAATTCACCCCTCCACTTT

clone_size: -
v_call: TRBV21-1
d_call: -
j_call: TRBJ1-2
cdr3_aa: CASTLRGDYGYTF
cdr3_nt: TGTGCCAGCACCCTAAGGGGTGACTATGGCTACACCTTC

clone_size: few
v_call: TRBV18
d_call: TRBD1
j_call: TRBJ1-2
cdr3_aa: CASSPGQGFGYTF
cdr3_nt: TGTGCCAGCTCACCGGGACAGGGGTTTGGCTACACCTTC

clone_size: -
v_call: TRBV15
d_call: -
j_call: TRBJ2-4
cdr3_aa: CATSRDPGDKNIQYF
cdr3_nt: TGTGCCACCAGCAGAGATCCAGGGGATAAAAACATTCAGTACTTC

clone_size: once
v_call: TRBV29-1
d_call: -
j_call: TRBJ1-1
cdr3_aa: CSVGPTGGTEAFF
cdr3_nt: TGCAGCGTTGGACCGACCGGCGGCACTGAAGCTTTCTTT

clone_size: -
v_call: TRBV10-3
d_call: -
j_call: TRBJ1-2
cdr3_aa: CAISEGGEDGYTF
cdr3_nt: TGTGCCATCAGTGAGGGAGGGGAAGATGGCTACACCTTC

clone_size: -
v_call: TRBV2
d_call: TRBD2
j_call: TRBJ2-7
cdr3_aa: CASRLATPSYEQYF
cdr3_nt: TGTGCCAGCCGACTAGCGACACCCTCCTACGAGCAGTACTTC

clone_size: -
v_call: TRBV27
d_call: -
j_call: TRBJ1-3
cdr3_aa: CASSSYRSGNTIYF
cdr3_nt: TGTGCCAGCAGTTCCTACAGGTCTGGAAACACCATATATTTT

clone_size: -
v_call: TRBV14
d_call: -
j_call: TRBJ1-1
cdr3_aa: CASSRISTRAGTEAFF
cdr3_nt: TGTGCCAGCAGTCGAATTTCGACACGGGCGGGCACTGAAGCTTTCTTT

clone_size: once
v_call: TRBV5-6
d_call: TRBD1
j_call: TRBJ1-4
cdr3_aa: CASSVSGTGAVKLFF
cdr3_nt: TGTGCCAGCAGCGTTTCCGGGACAGGGGCAGTAAAACTGTTTTTT

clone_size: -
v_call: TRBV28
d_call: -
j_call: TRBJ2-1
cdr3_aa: CASSFLDSKWDEQFF
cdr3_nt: TGTGCCAGCAGTTTCCTGGACAGCAAATGGGATGAGCAGTTCTTC

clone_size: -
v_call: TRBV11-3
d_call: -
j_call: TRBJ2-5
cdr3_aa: CASSLRTAETQYF
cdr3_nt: TGTGCCAGCAGCCTCCGGACAGCGGAGACCCAGTACTTC

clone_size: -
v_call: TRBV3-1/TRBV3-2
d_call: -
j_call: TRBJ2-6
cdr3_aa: CASSLGTFTYSGANVLTF
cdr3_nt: TGTGCCAGCAGCCTCGGGACTTTTACCTACTCTGGGGCCAACGTCCTGACTTTC

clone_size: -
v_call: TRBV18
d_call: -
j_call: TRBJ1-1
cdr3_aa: CASSPGGVENTEAFF
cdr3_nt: TGTGCCAGCTCACCCGGGGGGGTCGAGAACACTGAAGCTTTCTTT

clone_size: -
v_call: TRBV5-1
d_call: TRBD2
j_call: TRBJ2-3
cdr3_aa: CASSRRTSGEVDTQYF
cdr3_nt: TGCGCCAGCAGCCGGCGGACTAGCGGGGAAGTTGATACGCAGTATTTT

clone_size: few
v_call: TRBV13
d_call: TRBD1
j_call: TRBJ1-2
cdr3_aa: CASSLLTGGLEGYTF
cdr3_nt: TGTGCCAGCAGCTTACTAACAGGGGGCTTGGAGGGCTACACCTTC

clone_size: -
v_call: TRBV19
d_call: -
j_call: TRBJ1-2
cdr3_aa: CASVAGGKETNYGYTF
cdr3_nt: TGTGCCAGTGTCGCTGGCGGGAAGGAAACGAACTATGGCTACACCTTC

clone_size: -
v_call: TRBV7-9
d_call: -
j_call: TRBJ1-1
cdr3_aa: CASSPRMNTEAFF
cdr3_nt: TGTGCCAGCAGCCCGAGAATGAACACTGAAGCTTTCTTT

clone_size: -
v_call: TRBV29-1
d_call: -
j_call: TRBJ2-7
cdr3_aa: CSVVRQASSYEQYF
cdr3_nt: TGCAGCGTTGTTCGGCAGGCGAGCTCCTACGAGCAGTACTTC

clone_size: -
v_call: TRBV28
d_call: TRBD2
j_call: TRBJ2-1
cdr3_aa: CASTRGGAGGNEQFF
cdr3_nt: TGTGCCAGCACTCGGGGGGGAGCGGGAGGCAATGAGCAGTTCTTC

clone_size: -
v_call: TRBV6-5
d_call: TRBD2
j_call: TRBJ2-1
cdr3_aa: CASSYSPSGSYNEQFF
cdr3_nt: TGTGCCAGCAGTTACTCGCCTAGCGGCTCCTACAATGAGCAGTTCTTC

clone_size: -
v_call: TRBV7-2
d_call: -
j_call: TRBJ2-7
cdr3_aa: CASSFGGAEQYF
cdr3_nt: TGTGCCAGCAGCTTCGGGGGTGCCGAGCAGTACTTC